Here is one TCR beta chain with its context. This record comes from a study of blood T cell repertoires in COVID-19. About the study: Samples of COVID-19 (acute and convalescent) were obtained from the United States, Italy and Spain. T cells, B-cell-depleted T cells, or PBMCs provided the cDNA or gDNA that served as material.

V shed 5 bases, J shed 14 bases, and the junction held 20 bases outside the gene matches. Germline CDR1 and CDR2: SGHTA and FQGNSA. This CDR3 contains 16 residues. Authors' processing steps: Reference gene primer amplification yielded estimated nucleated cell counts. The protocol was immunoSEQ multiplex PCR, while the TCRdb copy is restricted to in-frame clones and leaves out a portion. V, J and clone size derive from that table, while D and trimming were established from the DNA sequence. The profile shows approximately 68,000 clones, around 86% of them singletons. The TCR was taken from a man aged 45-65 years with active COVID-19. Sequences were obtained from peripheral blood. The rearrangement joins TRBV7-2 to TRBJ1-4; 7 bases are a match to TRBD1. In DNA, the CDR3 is TGTGCCAGCAGCGACAGGAAGGGGGACAGCGAGGGAGTGCTGTTTTTT. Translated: CASSDRKGDSEGVLFF.